The clone carrying this T cell receptor (beta chain) was recorded a few times. The trim removed 5 bases at V and 5 bases at J, leaving 8 bases unmatched. The CDR3 covers 14 residues. Germline V CDR1 and CDR2: LNHDA, SQIVND (reference sequence). This sample is drawn from a study of cytomegalovirus exposure and HLA in healthy donors. The PCR employed 60 Vbeta primers together with 13 Jbeta primers. Some clones are missing from TCRdb's copy, which holds only in-frame ones; the method was immunoSEQ multiplex PCR. Here the sample spans around 160,000 clones, about 63% being singletons. Source material: PBMCs. This sequence joins TRBV19 and TRBJ2-5, with 7 bases lining up with TRBD1. The TCR was taken from a woman between 40 and 50 years old in good health and CMV-seropositive. CDR3 region: CASSPRQGAETQYF. The CDR3 DNA is TGTGCCAGTAGTCCTAGACAGGGTGCGGAGACCCAGTACTTC.